These T cell receptor beta chains were read from a single sample in a study of CD8 T cells in Susac syndrome. MiXCR, run by TCRdb on the immunoSEQ multiplex PCR reads, gives a single entry per CDR3 protein. The sample lists some 200,000 distinct CDR3 sequences; approximately 94% were seen once. The sample was CD4+ T cells from PBMCs. The receptors shown here come from a human donor with Susac syndrome. CDR3s include the opening cysteine and the closing phenylalanine or tryptophan. Only part of the rows carry a size: once, few, many, or a class if the clone is expanded.

>TRBJ2-7|-|TRBV11-2
CASRALAGGYEQYF
>TRBJ2-5|-|TRBV10-3
CAISSQIAGPISETQYF
>TRBJ2-5|-|TRBV14
CASSQDVGALETQYF
>TRBJ2-2|-|TRBV3-1
CASSRGGGDTGELFF
>TRBJ2-3|-|TRBV6-5
CASSRTGATDTQYF
>TRBJ1-5|-|TRBV28
CASSFGLSNQPQHF
>TRBJ2-7|-|TRBV9
CASSVGGRSSEQYF
>TRBJ1-4|-|TRBV7-9
CASSRTGVMGTNEKLFF
>TRBJ2-1|-|TRBV11-1
CASSHQGGEQFF
>TRBJ1-1|-|TRBV30
CAWKWRGGTEAFF
>TRBJ1-2|once|TRBV2
CASSELSSGYHGYTF
>TRBJ2-1|-|TRBV20-1
CSARDRGGALNEQFF
>TRBJ2-1|-|TRBV28
CASRMGLARSYNEQFF
>TRBJ1-1|-|TRBV9
CASRRQGGGNTEAFF
>TRBJ1-2|-|TRBV20-1
CSADPGTQRIYTF
>TRBJ2-2|-|TRBV12-3/TRBV12-4
CASSLLGGGELFF
>TRBJ2-3|-|TRBV20-1
CSARDPHLSSTDTQYF
>TRBJ1-1|once|TRBV19
CASSIAGQLNTEAFF
>TRBJ1-5|-|TRBV27
CASSLEARNQPQHF
>TRBJ2-2|-|TRBV11-2
CASTYRDYGIPNTGELFF
>TRBJ2-7|-|TRBV30
CAWSVGTVSPYEQYF
>TRBJ2-7|-|TRBV29-1
CSGSQGATYEQYF
>TRBJ2-2|-|TRBV13
CASSTGLAGIGELFF
>TRBJ2-6|once|TRBV3-1
CASSQATGSSGANVLTF
>TRBJ1-1|-|TRBV29-1
CSVGSGGNTEAFF
>TRBJ2-3|-|TRBV30
CAWNQGVTDTQYF
>TRBJ2-4|-|TRBV4-2
CASSQEAGVNIQYF